This T cell receptor (beta chain) comes out of a study of T cell clones after liver transplantation. At the level of the study: In this trial, immunosuppression withdrawal was attempted within 2 years of liver transplant. TCRbeta sequencing after a pre-transplant mixed lymphocyte reaction identified graft-donor-reactive clones, later tracked in post-transplant blood. General study results and limits: A larger donor-reactive than third-party decline suggested partial antigen-specific deletion. Graft donor-reactive T cells may have migrated into the graft rather than being deleted.

Germline V lookup: CDR1 MNHEY, CDR2 SMNVEV (reference sequence). This CDR3 has 14 residues. J gave up 6 bases and V 6 bases, and 11 bases lay outside the gene matches. A word on this clone: Its specificity is not known.

Produced via immunoSEQ multiplex PCR; TCRdb's table is partial and in-frame only. The sample lists tens of thousands of clones, approximately 82% occurring once. The TCR comes from a human patient who received a liver transplant. Some T cells may have come from the graft donor. The sample in question was CD4+ T cells from blood, obtained at the 22-month timepoint. V usage is TRBV27 and J usage is TRBJ2-7; 7 bases are a match to TRBD2. The CDR3 protein is CASSTWGRVGEQYF. The DNA for the CDR3 is TGTGCCAGCAGCACATGGGGGAGGGTAGGCGAGCAGTACTTC.